One and the same sample provided the 29 T cell receptor beta chains below, sequenced in a study of T cell repertoires in cytomegalovirus infection (dated by TCRdb to the late 2010s). The run used an Illumina HiSeq 1500. The public reads were reanalyzed by TCRdb: fastp trimming at Q25, MiXCR alignment, in-frame beta chains only. Rows matching on CDR3 protein sequence are summarized as one entry with the most common DNA and genes. Here the sample has 310,000 or so distinct CDR3 sequences; under 30% occur a single time. The top ten constitute approximately 15% of the sample. The sample was PBMCs. The receptors were gathered from a human donor in good health (CMV status not recorded). Some clones in this sample may be carry-over from other donors' samples.

The V call is TRBV20-1, the J call TRBJ2-3; 10 nucleotides line up with TRBD2. V lost 2 bases to trimming and J lost 4 bases; unmatched junction nucleotides: 12. The CDR3 contains 17 residues. Germline assignment: CDR1 DFQATT and CDR2 SNEGSKA (reference sequence). CDR3 sequence (DNA): TGCAGTGCTAGAAACCCTAGCGGGGGCGGTGGCTCAGATACGCAGTATTTT. This encodes CSARNPSGGGGSDTQYF.

This clonotype has only a few counts. V and J are TRBV24-1 and TRBJ2-3; TRBD1 matches at 7 bases. CDR3 length: 15 residues. Germline assignment: CDR1 KGHDR and CDR2 SFDVKD. Trimming cost V 7 bases and J 0 bases; bases outside gene matches: 6. The DNA of the CDR3 is TGTGCCACCAGGGGGACAGTCGCTAGCACAGATACGCAGTATTTT. It is translated as CATRGTVASTDTQYF.

This clonotype has just a few counts. The chain recombines TRBV28 with TRBJ2-7, with TRBD1 matching 8 bases. With V trimmed by 7 bases and J by 7 bases, 15 bases remained unmatched. This CDR3 contains 15 residues. Germline-derived CDR1 and CDR2 are MDHEN and SYDVKM. CDR3 region: CASTSPGQDTREQYF. As DNA, the CDR3 is TGTGCCAGCACCTCCCCGGGACAGGACACTCGGGAGCAGTACTTC. Full variable domain (remainder filled in from reference TRBV28 and TRBJ2-7): DVKVTQSSRYLVKRTGEKVFLECVQDMDHENMFWYRQDPGLGLRLIYFSYDVKMKEKGDIPEGYSVSREKKERFSLILESASTNQTSMYLCASTSPGQDTREQYFGPGTRLTVT.

This clonotype was seen a handful of times. The chain is built from TRBV5-4 and TRBJ2-1; TRBD2 aligns across 12 bases. Per germline, CDR1 SGHNT and CDR2 YYREEE (reference sequence). CDR3 length equals 17 residues. The V gene end was trimmed by 0 bases and the J gene end by 8 bases; junction bases not matched to a gene: 9. The DNA of the CDR3 is TGTGCCAGCAGCTTGGGGAAACTAGCGGGGGGAATGGATGAGCAGTTCTTC. The encoded protein is CASSLGKLAGGMDEQFF.

This clonotype was counted at least ten times. This CDR3 is CASSPSRQGSLGSFF. The DNA for the CDR3 is TGTGCCAGCAGCCCTAGCCGACAGGGGAGTCTAGGGTCCTTCTTC. The V call is TRBV7-2, the J call TRBJ2-1; 8 bases agree with TRBD1. The CDR3 length is 15 residues. The germline V gene encodes CDR1 SGHTA and CDR2 FQGNSA. J was trimmed by 16 bases and V by 5 bases; bases with no gene match: 19.

This clonotype has at least ten counts. The chain joins TRBV11-1 to TRBJ1-1; D may be TRBD1 (5 bases). Germline V gene data show CDR1 as SGHAT and CDR2 as FQDESV (reference sequence). Trimming took off 5 bases at V and 0 bases at J, with 13 bases between the two ends. This CDR3 has 15 residues. The chain's CDR3 is CASSAPGGVNTEAFF. CDR3 nucleotides: TGTGCCAGCAGCGCACCCGGAGGGGTGAACACTGAAGCTTTCTTT.

This clonotype has only a few counts. In DNA form, the CDR3 reads TGTGCCAGTAGTATCGCGGGGGCCCAAGGCAATGAGCAGTTCTTC. This translates into CASSIAGAQGNEQFF. V usage is TRBV19 and J usage is TRBJ2-1, with D possibly being TRBD2 (7 bases). The CDR3 consists of 15 residues. The germline CDR1 and CDR2 sequences are LNHDA and SQIVND (reference sequence). The ends were cut back, 3 bases at V and 6 bases at J, with 15 bases in the middle.

The V gene is TRBV28, the J gene TRBJ2-1; TRBD1 aligns across 10 bases. CDR3 length: 15 residues. Looked up from germline, CDR1 is MDHEN and CDR2 is SYDVKM. V was pared by 5 bases and J by 7 bases, with 8 bases of the junction left unmatched. This CDR3 reads CASSIPGQGRNEQFF. The DNA of the CDR3 is TGTGCCAGCAGTATCCCGGGACAGGGGAGGAATGAGCAGTTCTTC.

This clonotype appeared a few times. The J gene is TRBJ1-1, the V gene TRBV7-3, with 11 positions matching TRBD1. The junction had 3 bases not matched to a gene; V was cut back by 6 bases and J by 0 bases. Germline loops: CDR1 SGHTA, CDR2 FQGTGA. This CDR3 spans 15 amino acids. The CDR3: CASRDRGRVNTEAFF. DNA of the CDR3: TGTGCCAGCAGGGACAGGGGGCGCGTGAACACTGAAGCTTTCTTT.

This clonotype has at least ten counts. This chain links TRBV7-2 with TRBJ2-2; 10 bases are shared with TRBD2. Germline V gene sequence: CDR1 SGHTA, CDR2 FQGNSA. The CDR3 length is 16 residues. Losses at the gene ends were 4 bases for V and 0 bases for J; bases not matched to a gene: 2. CDR3 protein: CASSSSGGTNTGELFF. DNA of the CDR3: TGTGCCAGCAGCTCTAGCGGGGGAACGAACACCGGGGAGCTGTTTTTT.

This chain joins TRBV6-5 and TRBJ2-4; D not resolved. The CDR3 totals 13 residues. Deletions cut 4 bases from V and 8 bases from J, with 12 bases between. Germline V gene sequence: CDR1 MNHEY, CDR2 SVGAGI. The CDR3 reads CASSSAYGDIQYF. CDR3 DNA: TGTGCCAGCAGTTCCGCCTATGGGGACATTCAGTACTTC.

The rearrangement uses TRBV27 and TRBJ2-6, with D perhaps matching TRBD2 (5 bases). CDR1 and CDR2 from the germline V gene are MNHEY and SMNVEV (reference sequence). The CDR3 loop spans 16 amino acids. Trimming took off 6 bases at V and 0 bases at J, with 12 bases between the two ends. This chain's CDR3 is CASSRDRGSGANVLTF. DNA of the CDR3: TGTGCCAGCAGCAGAGATCGGGGCTCTGGGGCCAACGTCCTGACTTTC. Filled out from reference TRBV27 and TRBJ2-6, the complete variable domain reads EAQVTQNPRYLITVTGKKLTVTCSQNMNHEYMSWYRQDPGLGLRQIYYSMNVEVTDKGDVPEGYKVSRKEKRNFPLILESPSPNQTSLYFCASSRDRGSGANVLTFGAGSRLTVL.

This clonotype was counted once. This chain joins TRBV5-1 and TRBJ2-1; 12 bases are a match to TRBD2. Germline lookup yields CDR1 SGHRS and CDR2 YFSETQ. The V gene end was trimmed by 4 bases and the J gene end by 3 bases; junction bases not matched to a gene: 8. The length of the CDR3 is 17 residues. CDR3 sequence reads: CASSTGLAGSLYNEQFF. CDR3 nucleotide sequence: TGCGCCAGCAGCACTGGACTAGCGGGAAGTCTCTACAATGAGCAGTTCTTC.

This clonotype was counted ten times or more. The chain joins TRBV7-2 to TRBJ2-4; 8 nucleotides match TRBD2. This CDR3 is built from 14 residues. Trimming cost V 3 bases and J 5 bases; bases outside gene matches: 3. The germline gives CDR1 SGHTA, CDR2 FQGNSA. The CDR3 DNA is TGTGCCAGCAGCTTTGGACTAGCTCAAAACATTCAGTACTTC. It codes for CASSFGLAQNIQYF.

In this sample, this clonotype turned up a few times. The genes are TRBV29-1 and TRBJ2-1, with 7 bases aligning to TRBD1. CDR1 and CDR2 (germline): SQVTM, ANQGSEA. After removal of 7 bases from V and 5 bases from J, the junction contained 8 bases not matched to a gene. There are 13 residues in the CDR3. CDR3 amino acids: CSALRQGDNEQFF. The CDR3 region has the DNA TGCAGCGCCCTGCGACAGGGCGACAATGAGCAGTTCTTC.

V is TRBV7-3 and J is TRBJ2-2; 7 bases map to TRBD2. CDR1 is SGHTA, CDR2 FQGTGA, per germline. The J segment lost 4 bases and the V segment lost 3 bases, leaving 5 bases of the junction unmatched. The CDR3 is 15 residues long. CDR3: CASSLTSLVTGELFF. The CDR3 nucleotides read TGTGCCAGCAGCTTGACTAGCCTTGTCACCGGGGAGCTGTTTTTT.

The V and J genes are TRBV7-8 and TRBJ2-1; 8 bases line up with TRBD1. This CDR3 contains 16 residues. CDR1 and CDR2 (germline): SGHVS, FQNEAQ. V gave up 5 bases and J gave up 0 bases; unmatched junction bases: 6. CDR3 sequence reads: CASSDRGWGSYNEQFF. In DNA form, the CDR3 reads TGTGCCAGCAGCGACAGGGGTTGGGGCTCCTACAATGAGCAGTTCTTC. Full variable domain (missing parts from reference TRBV7-8 and TRBJ2-1): GAGVSQSPRYKVAKRGQDVALRCDPISGHVSLFWYQQALGQGPEFLTYFQNEAQLDKSGLPSDRFFAERPEGSVSTLKIQRTQQEDSAVYLCASSDRGWGSYNEQFFGPGTRLTVL.

The CDR3: CSARRADYQPQHF. The CDR3 bases are TGCAGTGCTAGAAGGGCAGATTATCAGCCCCAGCATTTT. The chain has TRBV20-1 and TRBJ1-5; D is ambiguous. The CDR3 extends over 13 amino acids. Germline V gene data show CDR1 as DFQATT and CDR2 as SNEGSKA (reference sequence). V was pared by 2 bases and J by 5 bases, with 10 bases between.

The chain couples TRBV29-1 to TRBJ1-2; 9 nucleotides align to TRBD1. Germline-derived CDR1 and CDR2 are SQVTM and ANQGSEA. Germline trimming cut 5 bases from V and 4 bases from J; bases unmatched to any gene: 5. This CDR3 contains 13 residues. In DNA, the CDR3 is TGCAGCGTTCTAACAGGGGGCGGCTATGGCTACACCTTC. The encoded protein is CSVLTGGGYGYTF. The full variable domain, completed using reference TRBV29-1 and TRBJ1-2, is SAVISQKPSRDICQRGTSLTIQCQVDSQVTMMFWYRQQPGQSLTLIATANQGSEATYESGFVIDKFPISRPNLTFSTLTVSNMSPEDSSIYLCSVLTGGGYGYTFGSGTRLTVV.

The chain is built from TRBV29-1 and TRBJ1-3; D is perhaps TRBD1 (6 bases). V was cut by 4 bases and J by 2 bases, with 12 bases left in between. CDR3 length: 14 residues. Germline loops: CDR1 SQVTM, CDR2 ANQGSEA. In DNA form, the CDR3 reads TGCAGCGTTGCCTTGACAGGCGCTGGAAACACCATATATTTT. Protein product: CSVALTGAGNTIYF.

The chain joins TRBV18 to TRBJ2-7, with D hard to call. The germline V gene has CDR1 KGHSH and CDR2 LQKENI. The CDR3 is 14 residues long. With 1 base removed from V and 3 bases from J, the gap between germline ends came to 10 bases. The CDR3 reads CASSPRRRIYEQYF. CDR3 coding DNA: TGTGCCAGCTCACCACGACGGCGCATCTACGAGCAGTACTTC.

The chain combines TRBV29-1 with TRBJ2-7; D is possibly TRBD2 (6 bases). This CDR3 spans 16 amino acids. V was shortened by 3 bases and J by 3 bases, with 21 bases between the two germline ends. The germline CDR1 and CDR2 sequences are SQVTM and ANQGSEA. The CDR3 protein is CSVEGGPSLVGYEQYF. CDR3 sequence (DNA): TGCAGCGTTGAGGGGGGACCTTCCCTAGTAGGCTACGAGCAGTACTTC.

This rearrangement joins TRBV5-4 to TRBJ1-2; D perhaps matches TRBD1 (6 bases). CDR3 size: 14 residues. V was trimmed by 0 bases and J by 4 bases, leaving 10 bases between them. The V gene's germline CDR1 is SGHNT and CDR2 YYREEE (reference sequence). This CDR3 reads CASSLGTAGYGYTF. CDR3 in DNA: TGTGCCAGCAGCTTGGGGACAGCCGGCTATGGCTACACCTTC. Full variable domain (missing parts from reference TRBV5-4 and TRBJ1-2): ETGVTQSPTHLIKTRGQQVTLRCSSQSGHNTVSWYQQALGQGPQFIFQYYREEENGRGNFPPRFSGLQFPNYSSELNVNALELDDSALYLCASSLGTAGYGYTFGSGTRLTVV.

In this sample, this clonotype turned up a few times. The chain is built from TRBV5-1 and TRBJ1-1, with D uncertain. The V end was cut by 0 bases, the J end by 3 bases, with 9 bases between. The CDR3 loop spans 14 amino acids. Per germline, CDR1 SGHRS and CDR2 YFSETQ. DNA of the CDR3: TGCGCCAGCAGCTTGGCCACAGTTGACACTGAAGCTTTCTTT. Translated: CASSLATVDTEAFF.

The chain couples TRBV6-2 or TRBV6-3 to TRBJ2-7; D call uncertain. Germline CDR1 MNHEY, CDR2 SVGEGT. The CDR3 has 15 residues. V was trimmed by 4 bases and J by 1 base, leaving 14 bases between them. Here the CDR3 reads CASSSLDTLSYEQYF. CDR3 sequence (DNA): TGTGCCAGCAGTTCTCTCGACACACTATCCTACGAGCAGTACTTC.

In regard to this clonotype: A single base separates this from a much larger clone, so it may be a read error. The chain employs TRBV7-6 and TRBJ1-1, with a tentative D call TRBD1 (6 bases). V shed 2 bases and J shed 1 base, with 8 bases lying between them. CDR1 is SGHVS and CDR2 is FNYEAQ in the germline V gene. The CDR3 extends over 14 amino acids. CDR3 sequence (DNA): TGTGCCAGCAGCTTACAGGGGCCGAACACTGAAGCTTTCTTT. Protein product: CASSLQGPNTEAFF.

The chain uses TRBV19 and TRBJ2-5; TRBD1 is a possible D gene (6 bases). This CDR3 comprises 15 residues. Germline V CDR1 and CDR2: LNHDA, SQIVND (reference sequence). V lost 1 base to trimming and J lost 0 bases, with 9 bases between them. In nucleotides, the CDR3 is TGTGCCAGTAGTATAGTGGACAGCTACCAAGAGACCCAGTACTTC. As protein: CASSIVDSYQETQYF.

This chain joins TRBV20-1 and TRBJ2-7; 9 bases line up with TRBD1. CDR1 and CDR2 (germline): DFQATT, SNEGSKA (reference sequence). This CDR3 is built from 14 residues. The ends lost 5 bases at V and 0 bases at J; junction bases unmatched: 5. The CDR3: CSAYRGQSSYEQYF. CDR3 nucleotide sequence: TGCAGTGCTTACAGGGGGCAAAGCTCCTACGAGCAGTACTTC.

This clonotype occurred many times. The chain combines TRBV28 with TRBJ2-5, with a tentative D call TRBD2 (7 bases). V was cut by 3 bases and J by 1 base, with 15 bases left in between. CDR3 size: 16 residues. CDR1 is MDHEN and CDR2 is SYDVKM in the germline V gene. The CDR3 DNA reads TGTGCCAGCAGTTTGATCGCGGGGGCCACCCAAGAGACCCAGTACTTC. It translates to CASSLIAGATQETQYF.